The T cell receptor beta chain described here comes from a study of T cells after yellow fever vaccination. CDR3 length equals 14 residues. The germline V and J ends were trimmed by 5 bases and 5 bases, with 14 bases remaining between them. The V gene's germline CDR1 is MNHEY and CDR2 SVGAGI. Each CDR3 protein gets one entry after TCRdb re-called the 5' RACE reads with MiXCR. Among 150,000 to 200,000 distinct CDR3 sequences listed, about 11% were seen once. This TCR derives from a man aged 18 to 29 who received the YFV17D yellow fever vaccine. This rearrangement joins TRBV6-5 to TRBJ2-3; D is ambiguous. This sample comprised CD8+ T cells sorted from PBMCs, obtained 15 days after the yellow fever booster vaccination. CDR3 protein: CASSDWRARDTQYF. The DNA for the CDR3 is TGTGCCAGCAGTGACTGGCGCGCTCGAGATACGCAGTATTTT.